This T cell receptor beta chain was identified during a study of blood T cell repertoires in COVID-19. Study as a whole: The samples span acute and convalescent COVID-19 from the United States, Italy and Spain. The cDNA or gDNA used as material had been derived from T cells, B-cell-depleted T cells, or PBMCs.

The CDR3 contains 14 residues. Germline V CDR1 and CDR2: SNHLY, FYNNEI. With respect to this clone: The junction and the germline gene differ at one end; a read error may be behind it.

This table comes from immunoSEQ multiplex PCR, and its TCRdb copy is limited to in-frame clones, with some not included. The table shows roughly 200,000 clones, with more than 70% occurring only once. The sequence derives from a person aged 65 to 79 with COVID-19, enrolled during active disease. The material sequenced was peripheral blood. The rearrangement uses TRBV2 and TRBJ1-6; TRBD1 might be the D (5 bases). The CDR3 is CASREDRPYSPLHF. CDR3 DNA: TGTGCCAGCAGGGAAGACAGACCGTATTCACCCCTCCACTTT.